Presented here are 17 T cell receptor beta chains from one specimen sequenced in a study of CD8+ T cells in alopecia areata (dated by TCRdb to the late 2010s). The time point label of this sample denotes: 24 weeks on oral tofacitinib. The treatment or condition label here, explained by the study, means: oral pan-JAK inhibitor, 5-10 mg twice daily. Libraries were built with the immunoSEQ multiplex PCR assay. RNA was extracted from all samples and reverse transcribed into cDNA, which served as template for TCR sequencing. The clones in this table, taken by TCRdb from immuneACCESS, are in-frame only. Not every clone is retained; where verified, under half of the shortfall comes from an unresolved V gene, and the cause of the rest is unknown. In this sample the table shows some 45,000 clones, around 90% of which occur a single time. The ten most abundant clones make up around 18% of the sample. The input for sequencing was CD8+ T cells sorted from blood, taken at week 24, from a patient treated with tofacitinib. These receptors all stem from a human donor with alopecia areata.

The V gene is TRBV6-1, the J gene TRBJ1-2; TRBD1 is a possible D gene (6 bases). The CDR3 covers 14 residues. Per germline, CDR1 MNHNS and CDR2 SASEGT. V dropped 4 bases and J dropped 2 bases, with 11 bases sitting between them. This CDR3 is CASSGRGANYGYTF. In nucleotides, the CDR3 is TGTGCCAGCAGTGGGCGGGGGGCGAACTATGGCTACACCTTC.

This chain links TRBV28 with TRBJ2-7, with a tentative D call TRBD2 (5 bases). Germline lookup yields CDR1 MDHEN and CDR2 SYDVKM. Trimming removed 2 bases from V and 6 bases from J, with 8 bases in between. The CDR3 spans 12 residues. The CDR3 coding sequence is TGTGCCAGCAGTTTAGAGGGCCCCGAGCAGTACTTC. This encodes CASSLEGPEQYF.

V usage is TRBV18 and J usage is TRBJ2-4, with unresolved D. Germline CDR1 is KGHSH and CDR2 is LQKENI. Between the trimmed V and J ends, which lost 3 bases and 1 base, there was a span of 10 bases. This CDR3 spans 15 amino acids. The CDR3: CASSPKITAKNIQYF. CDR3 sequence (DNA): TGTGCCAGCTCACCTAAGATTACCGCCAAAAACATTCAGTACTTC. Combining the CDR3 with reference TRBV18 and TRBJ2-4 gives the whole variable domain NAGVMQNPRHLVRRRGQEARLRCSPMKGHSHVYWYRQLPEEGLKFMVYLQKENIIDESGMPKERFSAEFPKEGPSILRIQQVVRGDSAAYFCASSPKITAKNIQYFGAGTRLSVL.

The chain carries TRBV30 and TRBJ2-3; 7 bases map to TRBD1. Germline lookup yields CDR1 GTSNPN and CDR2 SVGIG (reference sequence). Germline trimming cut 2 bases from V and 2 bases from J; bases unmatched to any gene: 1. The CDR3 is 13 amino acids. As DNA, the CDR3 is TGTGCCTGGAGTCAGGGGGTCACAGATACGCAGTATTTT. This gives the protein CAWSQGVTDTQYF.

The CDR3 nucleotides read TGTGCCAGCAGTTACTCAGGACCCCCCTACGAGCAGTACTTC. It encodes CASSYSGPPYEQYF. The rearrangement joins TRBV6-5 to TRBJ2-7; D not certain. This CDR3 has 14 amino acids. Trimming cost V 0 bases and J 2 bases, with 8 bases left between them. Germline CDR1 and CDR2: MNHEY and SVGAGI.

V is TRBV19 and J is TRBJ2-1; 8 nucleotides line up with TRBD1. V lost 4 bases to trimming and J lost 5 bases; unmatched junction nucleotides: 7. This CDR3 comprises 15 residues. CDR1 is LNHDA, CDR2 SQIVND, per germline (reference sequence). The CDR3: CASSTSDRAHNEQFF. Written as DNA, the CDR3 is TGTGCCAGTAGTACCTCGGACAGGGCTCACAATGAGCAGTTCTTC. Together with reference TRBV19 and TRBJ2-1, the CDR3 gives the full variable domain: DGGITQSPKYLFRKEGQNVTLSCEQNLNHDAMYWYRQDPGQGLRLIYYSQIVNDFQKGDIAEGYSVSREKKESFPLTVTSAQKNPTAFYLCASSTSDRAHNEQFFGPGTRLTVL.

V usage is TRBV7-9 and J usage is TRBJ1-4; D remains ambiguous. This CDR3 is 12 amino acids long. Between the trimmed V and J ends, which lost 5 bases and 8 bases, there was a span of 9 bases. Germline loops: CDR1 SEHNR, CDR2 FQNEAQ (reference sequence). This CDR3 is CASSPILEKLFF. In DNA, the CDR3 is TGTGCCAGCAGCCCTATTTTGGAAAAACTGTTTTTT.

In this sample, this clone turned up once. This chain joins TRBV18 and TRBJ2-7; D gene unclear. Trimming took off 5 bases at V and 3 bases at J, with 8 bases between the two ends. Germline V gives CDR1 KGHSH, CDR2 LQKENI. This CDR3 comprises 12 residues. In DNA, the CDR3 is TGTGCCAGCTCAGAAACAGACTACGAGCAGTACTTC. This sequence encodes CASSETDYEQYF.

The rearrangement links TRBV29-1 to TRBJ2-5; D is unresolved. The CDR3 has 10 amino acids. Germline CDR1 is SQVTM and CDR2 is ANQGSEA. CDR3 nucleotide sequence: TGCAGTGCAATGGAAGAGACCCAGTACTTC. It translates to CSAMEETQYF.

V and J are TRBV2 and TRBJ2-7, with 9 bases lining up with TRBD1. From germline, CDR1 is SNHLY and CDR2 FYNNEI. This CDR3 has 14 amino acids. J gave up 4 bases and V 0 bases, and 1 base lay outside the gene matches. CDR3 in amino acids: CASSEAGTGYEQYF. As DNA, the CDR3 is TGTGCCAGCAGTGAAGCCGGGACAGGGTACGAGCAGTACTTC.

V and J are TRBV27 and TRBJ2-5, with D unclear. Judging by the DNA end, TRBJ2-7 fits better; the J call may be wrong. This CDR3 is 13 amino acids long. Germline CDR1 and CDR2: MNHEY and SMNVEV (reference sequence). CDR3: CASSLDLSYEQYF. The CDR3, as DNA: TGTGCCAGCAGTTTGGATCTCTCCTACGAGCAGTACTTC.

This chain links TRBV29-1 with TRBJ1-1; possible D gene TRBD1, 5 bases. Trimming stripped 5 bases from V and 0 bases from J, with 22 bases between. The CDR3 spans 17 residues. Germline V gene lookup returns CDR1 SQVTM and CDR2 ANQGSEA. The CDR3 DNA is TGCAGCGTTATAGGAGGACACGGCGAGTTGGTGAACACTGAAGCTTTCTTT. This codes for CSVIGGHGELVNTEAFF.

This chain connects TRBV15 to TRBJ2-2, with 11 bases aligning to TRBD1. V gave up 0 bases and J gave up 6 bases; unmatched junction bases: 6. The CDR3 is 17 residues long. Germline-derived CDR1 and CDR2 are LNHNV and YYDKDF (reference sequence). Here the CDR3 reads CATSRDRTGGDPGELFF. CDR3 nucleotide sequence: TGTGCCACCAGCAGAGATCGGACAGGGGGCGACCCCGGGGAGCTGTTTTTT.

The genes are TRBV25-1 and TRBJ1-2; tentative D call: TRBD1 (6 bases). The CDR3 has 13 amino acids. CDR1 and CDR2 (germline): MGHDK, SYGVNS. Trimming took 3 bases from V and 3 from J, leaving 8 bases between them. The CDR3 spells CASSDTGYYGYTF. The CDR3 region has the DNA TGTGCCAGCAGTGATACAGGGTACTATGGCTACACCTTC.

This clone was seen a few times. The J gene is TRBJ2-1, the V gene TRBV27; 7 nucleotides align to TRBD2. CDR1 MNHEY and CDR2 SMNVEV come from the germline V gene (reference sequence). This CDR3 is 16 amino acids long. V shed 2 bases, J shed 0 bases, and the junction held 4 bases outside the gene matches. This CDR3 is CASSLGGVSSYNEQFF. The CDR3 DNA reads TGTGCCAGCAGTTTAGGGGGGGTCAGCTCCTACAATGAGCAGTTCTTC.

The rearrangement links TRBV10-3 to TRBJ2-1, with 8 bases fitting TRBD2. With V trimmed by 7 bases and J by 9 bases, 17 bases remained unmatched. CDR1 and CDR2 from the germline V gene are ENHRY and SYGVKD. CDR3 size: 16 residues. CDR3 protein: CAITLSSASGFGEQFF. Here the CDR3 DNA reads TGTGCCATCACCCTCTCCTCGGCTAGCGGGTTCGGTGAGCAGTTCTTC.

The chain recombines TRBV28 with TRBJ1-5; perhaps TRBD1 as D (5 bases). Per the germline V gene, CDR1 is MDHEN and CDR2 is SYDVKM. The CDR3 has 16 residues. V lost 1 base, J lost 7 bases, and 17 bases lay in between. The CDR3 DNA follows: TGTGCCAGCAGTTTATTATATAACGGGGGATTCCAGCCCCAGCATTTT. Its translation is CASSLLYNGGFQPQHF.